This T cell receptor beta chain is from a study of shared clonotypes between healthy human individuals. Study observations and caveats: A limitation of the genetic and exposure-history diversity represented arose from few donors. Clonotype sharing across several donors was observed for around 5% of naive CD4 clonotypes.

Investigators divided CD4+ cells into CD45RA+ naive and CD45RA-negative memory subsets. Per the original data handling: ImmunoSEQ sequences covered only the junction and lacked quality scores; filtering therefore differed. Here immunoSEQ multiplex PCR was the method, and the copy in TCRdb shows in-frame clones only, minus some. V and J calls and clone size are those listed in that table; D and trimming were worked out from the DNA. The sample shows some 2.1 million clones, roughly 94% of them seen only once. The ends were cut back, 2 bases at V and 3 bases at J, with 16 bases in the middle. CDR1 is SGHTS, CDR2 YDEGEE, per germline. The CDR3 runs to 16 residues. Of note for this clone: The antigen is undetermined.

The rearrangement links TRBV5-8 to TRBJ2-3; D not certain. The specimen was naive CD4+ T cells sorted from blood. Subset: CD45RA+ positively selected. This clonotype was obtained from a man aged 18 to 30 in good health. Written as DNA, the CDR3 is TGTGCCAGCAGCTTAGTCCGTCCCACCGGGACAGATACGCAGTATTTT. It specifies CASSLVRPTGTDTQYF.